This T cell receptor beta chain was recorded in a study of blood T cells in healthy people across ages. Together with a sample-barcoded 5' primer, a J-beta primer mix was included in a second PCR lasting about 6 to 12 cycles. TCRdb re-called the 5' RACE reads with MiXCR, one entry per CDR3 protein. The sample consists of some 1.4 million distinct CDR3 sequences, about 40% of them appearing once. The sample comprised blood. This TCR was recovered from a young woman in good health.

The CDR3 bases are TGTGCCAGCAGTTTAGGAACCCTTGGGGCCAAAAACATTCAGTACTTC. This codes for CASSLGTLGAKNIQYF. The chain joins TRBV27 to TRBJ2-4; no clear D. Trimming stripped 2 bases from V and 1 base from J, with 12 bases between. Germline lookup yields CDR1 MNHEY and CDR2 SMNVEV (reference sequence). CDR3 length: 16 residues.